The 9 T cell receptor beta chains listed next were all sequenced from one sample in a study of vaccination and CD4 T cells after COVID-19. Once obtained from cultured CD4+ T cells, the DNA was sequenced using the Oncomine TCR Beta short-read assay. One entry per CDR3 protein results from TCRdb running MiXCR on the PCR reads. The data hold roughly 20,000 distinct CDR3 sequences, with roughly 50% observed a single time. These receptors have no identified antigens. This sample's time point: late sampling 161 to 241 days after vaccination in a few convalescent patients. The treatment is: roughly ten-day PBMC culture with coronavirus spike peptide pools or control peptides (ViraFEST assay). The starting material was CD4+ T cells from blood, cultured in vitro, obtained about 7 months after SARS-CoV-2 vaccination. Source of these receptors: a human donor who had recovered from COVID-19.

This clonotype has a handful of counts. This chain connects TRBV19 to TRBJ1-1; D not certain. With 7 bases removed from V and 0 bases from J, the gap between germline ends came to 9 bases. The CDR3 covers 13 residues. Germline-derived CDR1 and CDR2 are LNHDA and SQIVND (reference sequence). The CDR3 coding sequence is TGTGCCAGTACTCCCCGCGTGAACACTGAAGCTTTCTTT. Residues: CASTPRVNTEAFF.

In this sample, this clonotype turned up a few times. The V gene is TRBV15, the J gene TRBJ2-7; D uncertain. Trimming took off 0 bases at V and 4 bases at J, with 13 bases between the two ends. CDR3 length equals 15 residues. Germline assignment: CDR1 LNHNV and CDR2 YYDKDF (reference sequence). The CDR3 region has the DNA TGTGCCACCAGCAGAGATCCTCTTCGGATTTACGAGCAGTACTTC. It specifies CATSRDPLRIYEQYF. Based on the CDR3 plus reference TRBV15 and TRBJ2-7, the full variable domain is DAMVIQNPRYQVTQFGKPVTLSCSQTLNHNVMYWYQQKSSQAPKLLFHYYDKDFNNEADTPDNFQSRRPNTSFCFLDIRSPGLGDTAMYLCATSRDPLRIYEQYFGPGTRLTVT.

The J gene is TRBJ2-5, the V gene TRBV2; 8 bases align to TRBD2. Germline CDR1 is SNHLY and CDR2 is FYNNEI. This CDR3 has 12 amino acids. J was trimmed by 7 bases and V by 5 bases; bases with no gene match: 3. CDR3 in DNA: TGTGCCAGCAGTCTACGGGAGGGGACCCAGTACTTC. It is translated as CASSLREGTQYF.

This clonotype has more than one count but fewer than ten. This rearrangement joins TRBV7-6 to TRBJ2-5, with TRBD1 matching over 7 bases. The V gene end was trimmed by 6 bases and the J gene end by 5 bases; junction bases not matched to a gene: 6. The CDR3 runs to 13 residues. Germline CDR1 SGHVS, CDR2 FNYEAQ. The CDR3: CASSFGQVETQYF. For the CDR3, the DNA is TGTGCCAGCAGTTTTGGACAGGTCGAGACCCAGTACTTC.

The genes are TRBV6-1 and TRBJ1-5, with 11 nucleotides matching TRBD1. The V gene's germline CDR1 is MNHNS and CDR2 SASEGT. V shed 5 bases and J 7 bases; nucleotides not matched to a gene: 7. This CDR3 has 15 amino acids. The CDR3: CASSRSGTGGQPQHF. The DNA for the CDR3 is TGTGCCAGCAGTCGCTCCGGGACAGGGGGACAGCCCCAGCATTTT.

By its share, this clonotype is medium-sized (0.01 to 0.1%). CDR3 bases: TGTGCCAGCAGCCCCACAGGGCTGCAAGAGACCCAGTACTTC. Translated, it gives CASSPTGLQETQYF. The chain couples TRBV7-3 to TRBJ2-5; maybe TRBD1 (6 bases). V dropped 5 bases and J dropped 2 bases, with 12 bases sitting between them. This CDR3 has 14 amino acids. Germline CDR1 SGHTA, CDR2 FQGTGA.

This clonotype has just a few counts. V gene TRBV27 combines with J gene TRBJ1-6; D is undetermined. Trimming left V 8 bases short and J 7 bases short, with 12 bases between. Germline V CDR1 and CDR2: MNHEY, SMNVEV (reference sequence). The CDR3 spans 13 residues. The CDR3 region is CASASGGNSPLHF. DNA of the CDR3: TGTGCCAGCGCCTCAGGTGGGAATTCACCCCTCCACTTT.

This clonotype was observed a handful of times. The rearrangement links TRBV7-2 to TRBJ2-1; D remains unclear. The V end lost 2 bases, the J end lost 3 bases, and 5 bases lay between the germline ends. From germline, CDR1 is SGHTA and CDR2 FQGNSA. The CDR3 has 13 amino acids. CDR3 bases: TGTGCCAGCAGCTTAAGCAGCTACAATGAGCAGTTCTTC. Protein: CASSLSSYNEQFF.

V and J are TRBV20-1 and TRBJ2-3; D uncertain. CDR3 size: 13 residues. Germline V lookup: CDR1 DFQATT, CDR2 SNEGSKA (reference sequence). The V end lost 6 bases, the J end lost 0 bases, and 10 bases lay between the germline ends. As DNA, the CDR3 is TGCAGTGCCTCGTCAGACAGCACAGATACGCAGTATTTT. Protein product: CSASSDSTDTQYF.